The clone carrying this T cell receptor (beta chain) was observed a handful of times. Antigen unknown. This entry belongs to a study of T cells in Graves' hyperthyroidism and ophthalmopathy. Study-level findings and limits: Also found in blood were most expanded thyroid clonotypes above 0.001.

Amplified regions were TCR beta CDR3 sequences from RNA transcripts. The TCR CDR3 first-round RT-PCR relied on the HTBI primer set. One entry per CDR3 protein, called by TCRdb with MiXCR from the multiplex PCR reads. The sample records roughly 700,000 distinct CDR3 sequences, around a third being singletons. The CDR3 length is 14 residues. CDR1 is LGHNA, CDR2 YSLEER, per germline. V gave up 1 base and J gave up 3 bases; unmatched junction bases: 3. V gene TRBV4-3 combines with J gene TRBJ2-7; 7 positions match TRBD1. The source is a woman aged 40-49 years with Graves' hyperthyroidism. The specimen was blood. This CDR3 is CASSQATGFYEQYF. CDR3 bases: TGCGCCAGCAGCCAAGCGACAGGGTTCTACGAGCAGTACTTC.